The clone carrying this TCR beta chain was seen repeatedly, ten times or more. Antigen unknown. These data are taken from a study of identical twins. TCRdb fed the 5' RACE reads into MiXCR, producing one record per CDR3 protein. This sample carries hundreds of thousands of distinct CDR3 sequences, 6% to 6.5% of them seen once, and the ten largest clones take 1.5% to 2%. General study findings and limits: Insertions were fewer in abundant cord blood beta clonotypes, whereas memory repertoires showed none of this pattern. When twins shared out-of-frame alpha sequences, those sequences had excess low generation probability.

This CDR3 has 15 residues. The germline gives CDR1 SGDLS, CDR2 YYNGEE. The ends lost 3 bases at V and 0 bases at J; junction bases unmatched: 3. The rearrangement uses TRBV9 and TRBJ2-3, with 8 bases that match TRBD1. The TCR sequence derives from a man between 18 and 29 years old in good health. What was sequenced was naive T cells sorted from blood. In nucleotides, the CDR3 is TGTGCCAGCAGCGCAGGGGGCCAAAGCACAGATACGCAGTATTTT. It encodes CASSAGGQSTDTQYF.